One T cell receptor (beta chain) is described in this entry. Its recognized antigen is unknown. No much larger clonotype is one base removed from it; base qualities were not supplied. The data originate from a study of cytomegalovirus exposure and HLA in healthy donors (dated by TCRdb to about 2017). For the study in its entirety: In an earlier analysis of some 610 of the donors, about 260 Gb of sequence data and 117 million unique TCR beta sequences from some 170 million T cells were reported. Roughly 310 gigabases of sequencing data and some 85 million unique TCR sequences were included in an early release covering about 620 HLA-typed donors. Rather than using new phenotypic data, the later analysis identified candidate immune exposures from TCR beta sequences and from how often those sequences occurred across donors. Alongside the repertoire data, information on donor age, sex, ethnicity and CMV serostatus was compiled. About 5 DR-DQ haplotypes were handled as single units for association and clustering, since linkage in the cohort was strong. The T cell repertoires of under 750 subjects were profiled by immunosequencing and related to cytomegalovirus serostatus. All discovery cohort repertoires had been generated using a single sequencing platform. High-throughput TCR immunosequencing, statistical association of individual TCRs with disease status, and machine learning were combined to predict cytomegalovirus infection status. The number of typed donors differed by locus: roughly 620-640 for A, B, C, DRB1 and DQB1; roughly 510 for DQA1; some 590 for DPA1; and some 430 for DPB1. HLA typing covered class I and class II loci at four-digit resolution. An earlier analysis of several hundred of the donors used high-throughput TCR beta sequencing to judge whether each TCR beta V gene segment behaved as functional or pseudogenic. A later genetic analysis took genome-wide SNP genotypes for about three fifths of the 666 donors and used that subset as a discovery cohort. The aim of the study was to test whether cataloging public T cell receptors could identify signatures of past pathogen exposure. Across approximately 400 genotyped donors of the cohort, an average of 235,054 unique TCR beta nucleotide sequences per donor were sequenced, and approximately 19% of those sequences were non-productive. In a later analysis, previously published TCR beta repertoires from 550 to 700 donors were re-analyzed and high-resolution HLA genotyping was added so that TCR occurrence patterns could be studied. Of the approximately 400 genotyped donors, 75% to 85% were placed in the genetic ancestry cluster associated with self-reported Caucasian donors. Besides the first cohort of roughly 660 subjects, a separate validation cohort made up of roughly 130 different subjects was used. Study-wide findings and limitations: A later analysis found that most CMV-associated TCR beta chains appeared HLA-restricted, with HLA associations seemingly driven largely by CMV exposure. An earlier analysis of approximately 500 of the donors showed that most TCR beta V segments appeared in productive rearrangements either about 87% or about 30% of the time, which broadly matched IMGT annotations. In this cohort, only TCR beta chains were sequenced, and detectable features were limited by the absence of alpha or paired-chain data. A further reported finding was that TCR beta sequences accurately predicted the HLA-A and HLA-B alleles for most subjects in the first cohort. When HLA alleles, especially DR and DQ, strongly co-occurred, TCR associations were difficult to assign to individual alleles. The authors suggested that the approach could potentially be generalized to other disease states and immunological phenotypes. A later genetic analysis reported fewer N-insertions in productive TCRs among donors in an Asian-associated ancestry cluster than the approximately 670-donor mean. Correlated functional status among segregating V segments might reflect linkage disequilibrium, but an unknown experimental factor could not be ruled out. V-gene and J-gene trimming of TCR beta chains was associated with a missense DCLRE1C variant in a later genetic analysis, and the association was replicated in an independent cohort. A later analysis reported that several top co-occurrence clusters appeared linked to parvovirus B19, influenza, CMV and Epstein-Barr virus. In both the original and validation cohorts, the classifier was reported to diagnose cytomegalovirus status with high specificity and sensitivity. At a false discovery rate of 0.05, a later analysis linked fewer than 20,000 TCR beta sequences to specific HLA alleles. Because HLA typing was unavailable for some donors at each locus, only the typed subset was used in association tests. A cluster of highly shared sequence variants was judged likely to be a technical artifact of the sequencing pipeline. Some IMGT-functional V segments, including TRBV6-2 and TRBV6-3, could not be told apart with the 87-base-pair reads, so those segments were excluded. For the cohort, immune exposure information was limited to CMV serostatus. Roughly uniform sequencing depth across donors was assumed in presence/absence analyses, although this assumption may not hold. A later analysis found that HLA-associated TCR beta chains were more clonally expanded and had lower generation probabilities than equally common non-associated chains. A few of the identified cytomegalovirus-associated TCR beta chains were confirmed in vitro to be specific for cytomegalovirus antigens. In the study, roughly 160 TCR beta chains were listed as associated with cytomegalovirus. A later analysis found that TCR association rates varied across HLA loci, with DRB1 alleles showing the most associated TCRs and HLA-C alleles the fewest. Over 15 rarely observed V segments, including chromosome 9 orphons, were excluded from the earlier analysis of a few hundred of the donors because counts were too low. While some public TCRs were present in many individuals, most TCR sequences turned up only very rarely across donors.

Libraries were made using the immunoSEQ multiplex PCR assay. A mixture of 60 forward primers for TCR Vbeta segments and 13 reverse primers for TCR Jbeta segments was used in the multiplex PCR. The CDR3 region of rearranged TCR beta genes was amplified from genomic DNA by a multiplex PCR assay. Amplified TCR beta libraries were sequenced as 87-base-pair reads on the Illumina HiSeq System. Per the source publication's procedure: Across the roughly 640 repertoires, a later analysis counted 75 million to 90 million unique TCR beta chains, roughly 11 million of which were shared by at least two donors. To remove PCR and sequencing errors, raw reads were error-corrected and collapsed into unique sequences using a nearest-neighbor algorithm that merged closely related sequences. To assign V, D and J gene segments, CDR3 sequences were aligned to IMGT reference sequences. For a sequence to be retained, a match of at least six nucleotides to both a V gene segment and a J gene segment was required. Rearrangements were called productive when the CDR3 lacked stop codons and stayed in frame with V and J; all others were non-productive. Following IMGT convention, CDR3 was defined as the stretch from the second conserved V-encoded cysteine to the conserved J-encoded phenylalanine. Sequences without an unambiguous match to a single V gene segment were excluded from the earlier analysis of 450 to 650 of the donors. An earlier analysis of 587 of the donors classified V segments as functional when productive rearrangements were above 56.7% and as segregating when the standard deviation between donors was above 5%. A statistical classification framework was built to diagnose cytomegalovirus status from the catalog of TCR beta chain sequences. In a later analysis, V and J genes were assigned by comparing TCR nucleotide sequences against IMGT/GENE-DB human TR gene sequences. The TCRdist pipeline was used in a later analysis to assign CDR3 sequences and most-parsimonious VDJ recombination scenarios. A later analysis defined each TCR beta chain by its CDR3 amino acid sequence plus V-gene family, and excluded reads lacking a unique V-gene family. A later analysis removed 550 to 650 highly shared, low-generation-probability nucleotide sequences to deal with suspected cross-contamination and a sequencing artifact. In a later analysis, a clonal expansion index for each public chain was calculated from normalized within-repertoire ranks of inferred template counts. In a later analysis, generation probabilities were computed using a VDJ recombination model fitted to out-of-frame rearrangements, and the results were checked against IGoR. Hypergeometric tests were used in a later analysis to score TCR-TCR, TCR-HLA and TCR-CMV co-occurrence, with a repertoire-size bias correction applied to the TCR pairs. To estimate false discovery rates, a later analysis permuted the HLA or CMV assignments 20 times. A later analysis grouped co-occurring TCRs with DBSCAN, adding TCRdist sequence similarity when clustering within HLA-allele-positive subsets. For co-occurrence clustering, repertoires with fewer than 30,000 or more than 120,000 public chains were excluded, along with roughly 5 repertoires with anomalous nucleotide sharing. TCRdb mirrors the immuneACCESS table, restricted to in-frame sequences. Some clones are absent from its copies; in checked studies, under half trace to an unresolved V gene, and the reason for the others is unknown. V and J calls plus clone size are reproduced from that table; the DNA served to infer D and trimming. The sample has roughly 84,000 clones on record, around 73% of them singletons. The top ten constitute more than 2.5% of the sample.

The cohort consisted of approximately 670 healthy bone marrow donors. Cohort members were all nominally healthy when sampled, although unrecorded immune exposures were likely present. The donor tested CMV seronegative, placing the donor among the 350 or so seronegative members of the cohort. A peripheral blood sample was collected from each donor, and TCR beta sequencing was performed on peripheral blood mononuclear cells. Genomic DNA extraction from the blood cell samples was performed with the Qiagen DNeasy Blood Extraction Kit. The V and J ends are trimmed by 2 bases and 2 bases, leaving 10 bases between them. There are 15 amino acids in the CDR3, from cysteine to phenylalanine inclusive. The sequence is cut down to CDR3 DNA, 45 bases in frame from base 1. Sequences SNHLY (CDR1) and FYNNEI (CDR2) are obtained from the germline V gene.

The material sequenced was PBMCs. The sequence was collected from a man aged 50-59 years in good health and CMV-seronegative. The rearrangement joined TRBV2 to TRBJ1-3, with TRBD1 perhaps the D gene, on 6 matching bases. DNA sequence: TGTGCCAGCAGTGAAACAGGGATACCTGGAAACACCATATATTTT. This codes for CASSETGIPGNTIYF.